A single sample is the source of the 32 T cell receptor beta chains below, sequenced in a study of blood T cells in healthy people across ages. Primed by a sample-barcoded 5' primer and a J-beta primer mix, a second PCR proceeded for roughly 6 to 12 cycles. TCRdb processed the 5' RACE reads anew with MiXCR; each CDR3 protein has one entry. The sample records roughly 900,000 distinct CDR3 sequences, more than 25% being singletons. Sequenced: blood. The source is a woman of 80 years or more in good health.

The J gene is TRBJ1-6, the V gene TRBV20-1; maybe TRBD1 (5 bases). Germline V gives CDR1 DFQATT, CDR2 SNEGSKA (reference sequence). V dropped 5 bases and J dropped 6 bases, with 11 bases sitting between them. The CDR3 extends over 13 amino acids. CDR3 in amino acids: CSAHRDANSPLHF. Here the CDR3 DNA reads TGCAGTGCTCACCGGGACGCTAATTCACCCCTCCACTTT.

This chain joins TRBV20-1 and TRBJ1-5; the match to TRBD1 covers 7 bases. Germline CDR1 is DFQATT and CDR2 is SNEGSKA (reference sequence). V dropped 5 bases and J dropped 8; count of bases not matched to a gene: 15. The CDR3 is 15 amino acids. This chain's CDR3 is CSAVRDSSRGEPQHF. Here the CDR3 DNA reads TGCAGTGCTGTCCGGGACAGCTCTCGGGGAGAGCCCCAGCATTTT.

This clonotype showed up many times. The chain is built from TRBV29-1 and TRBJ2-5; D gene unclear. The V gene's germline CDR1 is SQVTM and CDR2 ANQGSEA. CDR3 length: 12 residues. With 5 bases removed from V and 2 bases from J, the gap between germline ends came to 9 bases. The CDR3 is CSVTTGQETQYF. The CDR3 DNA is TGCAGCGTTACAACTGGTCAAGAGACCCAGTACTTC.

This clonotype was detected many times. The V gene is TRBV7-2, the J gene TRBJ2-7, with D maybe TRBD1 (5 bases). V lost 3 bases, J lost 7 bases, and 13 bases lay in between. Looked up from germline, CDR1 is SGHTA and CDR2 is FQGNSA. This CDR3 region has 13 residues. CDR3: CASSFTRDWEQYF. The DNA for the CDR3 is TGTGCCAGCAGCTTCACCAGGGATTGGGAGCAGTACTTC.

This clonotype was detected only a few times. The chain carries TRBV7-8 and TRBJ2-7; 7 nucleotides match TRBD2. V lost 6 bases, J lost 4 bases, and 12 bases stayed unmatched. Germline V CDR1 and CDR2: SGHVS, FQNEAQ. The CDR3 runs to 15 residues. The CDR3 nucleotides read TGTGCCAGCAGTGGGGCTAGCGGTGCGATGTACGAGCAGTACTTC. This sequence encodes CASSGASGAMYEQYF.

This clonotype was recorded at least ten times. The chain carries TRBV20-1 and TRBJ2-3; D may be TRBD2 (7 bases). The CDR3 extends over 17 amino acids. Germline V gene sequence: CDR1 DFQATT, CDR2 SNEGSKA (reference sequence). Trimming shortened V by 0 bases and J by 2 bases, and 18 bases separated the two germline ends. The CDR3 loop reads CSARDPGGGGNTDTQYF. DNA of the CDR3: TGCAGTGCTAGAGACCCCGGGGGCGGGGGAAACACAGATACGCAGTATTTT.

The rearrangement uses TRBV20-1 and TRBJ1-5; D is unresolved. The V gene's germline CDR1 is DFQATT and CDR2 SNEGSKA (reference sequence). The V end lost 3 bases, the J end lost 0 bases, and 9 bases lay between the germline ends. CDR3 length: 14 amino acids. The CDR3 here is CSASGHGSNQPQHF. For the CDR3, the DNA is TGCAGTGCTAGTGGCCACGGTAGCAATCAGCCCCAGCATTTT.

This clonotype was counted a few times. This chain uses TRBV7-2 with TRBJ2-2, with TRBD2 identical over 9 bases. The trim removed 5 bases at V and 4 bases at J, leaving 8 bases unmatched. CDR3 size: 16 residues. Germline values: CDR1 SGHTA, CDR2 FQGNSA. As DNA, the CDR3 is TGTGCCAGCAGCAACCAAGGACTAGCGAGCACCGGGGAGCTGTTTTTT. Protein sequence: CASSNQGLASTGELFF. Based on the CDR3 plus reference TRBV7-2 and TRBJ2-2, the full variable domain is GAGVSQSPSNKVTEKGKDVELRCDPISGHTALYWYRQSLGQGLEFLIYFQGNSAPDKSGLPSDRFSAERTGGSVSTLTIQRTQQEDSAVYLCASSNQGLASTGELFFGEGSRLTVL.

This clonotype was seen ten or more times. The chain is built from TRBV6-2 or TRBV6-3 and TRBJ2-6; perhaps TRBD1 as D (6 bases). This CDR3 has 16 residues. V lost 2 bases and J 3 bases, leaving 11 bases between the germline ends. The germline gives CDR1 MNHEY, CDR2 SVGEGT. In nucleotides, the CDR3 is TGTGCCAGCAGTTACCAAGGGGGTGGTGGGGCCAACGTCCTGACTTTC. It codes for CASSYQGGGGANVLTF.

The gene calls are TRBV6-2 or TRBV6-3 and TRBJ2-3, with no clear D. Trimming removed 6 bases at V and 0 bases at J, with 10 bases between. Per germline, CDR1 MNHEY and CDR2 SVGEGT. The CDR3 has 14 amino acids. The CDR3 spells CASRQVLSTDTQYF. For the CDR3, the DNA is TGTGCCAGCAGACAAGTACTTAGCACAGATACGCAGTATTTT.

As for this clonotype: The junction does not match germline at one end; this may be a read error. V and J are TRBV13 and TRBJ2-7; TRBD2 matches 14 bases. This CDR3 is built from 15 residues. Germline assignment: CDR1 PRHDT and CDR2 FYEKMQ (reference sequence). As DNA, the CDR3 is TGTGCCAGCAGTTCGGGACTAGCGGGGGCCTATGAGCAGTACTTC. It is translated as CASSSGLAGAYEQYF.

In the case of this clonotype: Mismatch with germline at one junction end may stem from a read error. The rearrangement links TRBV6-2 or TRBV6-3 to TRBJ2-2; possibly TRBD1 or TRBD2 for D (5 bases each). This CDR3 is built from 16 residues. CDR1 is MNHEY, CDR2 SVGEGT, per germline. DNA for the CDR3: TGTGCCGGCAGTTACACTAGACAGACGAACACCGGGGAGCTGTTTTTT. It encodes CAGSYTRQTNTGELFF.

The J gene is TRBJ1-4, the V gene TRBV20-1; weak D call: TRBD1 (6 bases). Deletions cut 5 bases from V and 8 bases from J, with 21 bases between. Per germline, CDR1 DFQATT and CDR2 SNEGSKA (reference sequence). The CDR3 totals 15 residues. CDR3 coding DNA: TGCAGTGCTGACCGGCTCGGACAGCCCGGGGAAAAACTGTTTTTT. Protein: CSADRLGQPGEKLFF.

The sample holds many counts of this clonotype. The rearrangement links TRBV5-1 to TRBJ2-1; no clear D. V lost 4 bases to trimming and J lost 10 bases, with 12 bases between them. The germline V gene encodes CDR1 SGHRS and CDR2 YFSETQ. The CDR3 has 12 amino acids. Here the CDR3 reads CASSPRVHEQFF. The CDR3 DNA follows: TGCGCCAGCAGCCCTAGGGTTCACGAGCAGTTCTTC.

This clonotype was recorded many times. The V and J genes are TRBV5-4 and TRBJ2-3; D remains ambiguous. This CDR3 comprises 15 residues. V lost 1 base to trimming and J lost 4 bases, with 13 bases between them. In germline, CDR1 is SGHNT, CDR2 YYREEE (reference sequence). The CDR3 region has the DNA TGTGCCAGCAGCTTGATTAGCAATCCACCAGATACGCAGTATTTT. It specifies CASSLISNPPDTQYF.

This clonotype was counted only a few times. The chain carries TRBV30 and TRBJ2-3; no clear D gene. The CDR3 length is 13 residues. Germline V gene data show CDR1 as GTSNPN and CDR2 as SVGIG (reference sequence). V was clipped by 0 bases and J by 5 bases, with 9 bases between them. CDR3 loop: CAWSVRIGDTQYF. CDR3 DNA: TGTGCCTGGAGTGTAAGGATTGGAGATACGCAGTATTTT.

This chain uses TRBV7-9 with TRBJ2-2, with D unclear. This CDR3 comprises 11 residues. Deletions cut 7 bases from V and 6 bases from J, with 6 bases between. The germline V gene encodes CDR1 SEHNR and CDR2 FQNEAQ (reference sequence). The CDR3 sequence: CASTYPGELFF. The CDR3, as DNA: TGTGCCAGCACCTACCCCGGGGAGCTGTTTTTT.

The table lists this clonotype with a few counts. Sequence at one end of the junction differs from germline and may be a read error. The gene calls are TRBV7-6 and TRBJ2-6, with TRBD1 matching 9 bases. This CDR3 spans 17 amino acids. CDR1 SGHVS and CDR2 FNYEAQ come from the germline V gene. The CDR3 sequence: CASSMGQGLSGANVLAF. In DNA, the CDR3 is TGTGCCAGCAGCATGGGACAGGGACTTTCTGGGGCCAACGTCCTGGCTTTC.

CDR3 DNA sequence: TGTGCCAGCAGCTTATGGGACCAGAGCTCCTACAATGAGCAGTTCTTC. Protein: CASSLWDQSSYNEQFF. The rearrangement links TRBV9 to TRBJ2-1; D possibly matches TRBD1 or TRBD2 (5 bases each). V lost 4 bases and J lost 0, with 14 bases in between. The CDR3 spans 16 residues. Per germline, CDR1 SGDLS and CDR2 YYNGEE.

This clonotype occurred a few times. A much larger clone differs from this one at a single base, so this may be a read error. This chain joins TRBV5-1 and TRBJ2-1; 8 nucleotides line up with TRBD2. The J call may not be correct, given that the DNA end is closer to TRBJ2-7. In germline, CDR1 is SGHRS, CDR2 YFSETQ. CDR3 length equals 17 residues. The CDR3 reads CASSLAPSGYTYNEQYF. In nucleotides, the CDR3 is TGCGCCAGCAGCTTGGCCCCTAGCGGGTACACCTACAATGAGCAGTACTTC.

The chain has TRBV14 and TRBJ1-1; D is ambiguous. This CDR3 region has 15 residues. V lost 1 base and J lost 2, with 11 bases in between. In germline, CDR1 is SGHDN, CDR2 FVKESK. The CDR3 reads CASSQVYSLNTEAFF. In nucleotides, the CDR3 is TGTGCCAGCAGCCAAGTATACAGCCTCAACACTGAAGCTTTCTTT.

In its sample, this clonotype was seen many times. The chain recombines TRBV20-1 with TRBJ2-4, with 10 bases identical to TRBD2. From germline, CDR1 is DFQATT and CDR2 SNEGSKA (reference sequence). V was pared by 1 base and J by 2 bases, with 11 bases of the junction left unmatched. The CDR3 contains 18 residues. The CDR3 loop is CSARAPSGGAGTKNIQYF. The CDR3 DNA is TGCAGTGCTAGAGCCCCCAGCGGGGGGGCCGGGACCAAAAACATTCAGTACTTC.

This clonotype was counted many times. The rearrangement links TRBV28 to TRBJ2-1; the D is unclear. CDR1 and CDR2 from the germline V gene are MDHEN and SYDVKM. The CDR3 contains 13 residues. Trimming removed 6 bases from V and 7 bases from J, with 13 bases in between. The CDR3 DNA follows: TGTGCCAGCAGCCAGTATAGTGGGAATGAGCAGTTCTTC. This translates into CASSQYSGNEQFF. The full variable domain, its missing parts supplied by reference TRBV28 and TRBJ2-1, is DVKVTQSSRYLVKRTGEKVFLECVQDMDHENMFWYRQDPGLGLRLIYFSYDVKMKEKGDIPEGYSVSREKKERFSLILESASTNQTSMYLCASSQYSGNEQFFGPGTRLTVL.

This clonotype appeared a single time. This chain's CDR3 is CSVDRAGSGANVLTF. The DNA of the CDR3 is TGCAGCGTTGATAGGGCGGGCTCTGGGGCCAACGTCCTGACTTTC. The chain recombines TRBV29-1 with TRBJ2-6; possibly TRBD2 for D (5 bases). V gave up 3 bases and J gave up 0 bases, with 9 bases separating them. CDR3 length: 15 amino acids. The germline V gene encodes CDR1 SQVTM and CDR2 ANQGSEA.

This clonotype showed up many times. V usage is TRBV18 and J usage is TRBJ2-7, with D perhaps TRBD2 (6 bases). The length of the CDR3 is 14 residues. The germline CDR1 and CDR2 sequences are KGHSH and LQKENI. The V end was cut by 4 bases, the J end by 0 bases, with 10 bases between. The CDR3 sequence: CASSRRESSYEQYF. CDR3 nucleotides: TGTGCCAGCTCACGTCGGGAGAGCTCCTACGAGCAGTACTTC.

The gene calls are TRBV7-9 and TRBJ2-1; 9 positions match TRBD1. The CDR3 length is 17 residues. The germline CDR1 and CDR2 sequences are SEHNR and FQNEAQ (reference sequence). Trimming took 5 bases from V and 6 from J; bases not matched to a gene: 14. For the CDR3, the DNA is TGTGCCAGCAGCGATATTCCCGGACAGGGGCGCGCCAATGAGCAGTTCTTC. Translation gives CASSDIPGQGRANEQFF.

This clonotype has a single count. This sequence joins TRBV24-1 and TRBJ2-5, with D hard to call. Trimming took 6 bases from V and 11 from J, leaving 21 bases between them. Germline lookup yields CDR1 KGHDR and CDR2 SFDVKD. This CDR3 is built from 14 residues. The CDR3 region is CATSRSNSYNEQYF. Here the CDR3 DNA reads TGTGCCACCAGTCGCTCTAATTCCTACAATGAGCAGTACTTC.

Concerning this clonotype: This may be a read error: a much more frequent sequence differs by one nucleotide. The chain employs TRBV5-1 and TRBJ2-7, with D unresolved. The V gene's germline CDR1 is SGHRS and CDR2 YFSETQ. V lost 5 bases, J lost 0 bases, and 15 bases lay in between. The CDR3 is 15 amino acids. The CDR3 sequence: CASRRWSYPSYEQYF. As DNA, the CDR3 is TGCGCCAGCAGAAGGTGGTCGTACCCCTCCTACGAGCAGTACTTC.

As regards this clonotype: This could be a read error, since a much larger clone is one nucleotide away. The chain links TRBV4-1 to TRBJ1-2, with 9 bases that match TRBD1. This CDR3 is built from 15 residues. Trimming removed 4 bases from V and 6 bases from J; junction bases left unmatched: 9. In germline, CDR1 is MGHRA, CDR2 YSYEKL. In DNA form, the CDR3 reads TGCGCCAGCAGCCGCACAGGGGGCTGGTGGAATGGCTACACCTTC. The encoded protein is CASSRTGGWWNGYTF.

This clonotype was seen a few times. The V gene is TRBV14, the J gene TRBJ2-1; weak D call: TRBD1 (5 bases). The CDR3 totals 18 residues. Trimming removed 1 base from V and 5 bases from J, with 21 bases in between. From germline, CDR1 is SGHDN and CDR2 FVKESK. The CDR3 sequence: CASSQGYLGQGRNNEQFF. CDR3 nucleotides: TGTGCCAGCAGCCAAGGCTACCTCGGGCAGGGTAGAAACAATGAGCAGTTCTTC.

To note about this clonotype: The junction and the germline gene differ at one end; a read error may be behind it. CDR3 bases: TGCAGCGTTGACCTGGACAGGTCTTACAGTGAGCAGTTCTTC. Protein: CSVDLDRSYSEQFF. The V and J genes are TRBV29-1 and TRBJ2-1; 7 nucleotides match TRBD1. CDR3 length equals 14 residues. CDR1 SQVTM and CDR2 ANQGSEA come from the germline V gene.

This clonotype was recorded many times. The chain combines TRBV6-1 with TRBJ2-7; 9 bases line up with TRBD1. Germline CDR1 is MNHNS and CDR2 is SASEGT. J gave up 2 bases and V 2 bases, and 1 base lay outside the gene matches. The CDR3 length is 14 residues. CDR3 sequence reads: CASSEWDRAYEQYF. The CDR3 region has the DNA TGTGCCAGCAGTGAATGGGACAGGGCCTACGAGCAGTACTTC.